These T cell receptor beta chains were read from a single sample in a study of regulatory T cells in long-lasting Graves disease. TCRdb re-called the multiplex PCR reads with MiXCR, one entry per CDR3 protein. This table has about 440,000 distinct CDR3 sequences, about 15% appearing once. These data also featured in a second study, about T cells in Graves' hyperthyroidism and ophthalmopathy.

The sample was peripheral blood mononuclear cells (PBMCs), taken at new diagnosis, from a patient treated with antithyroid drugs. All receptors derive from a woman under 40 with Graves disease. CDR3s include the opening cysteine and the closing phenylalanine or tryptophan. Fields, in order: V gene, clone size, D gene, J gene, CDR3 protein, CDR3 DNA. The D gene is left open where the match is weak. Size is omitted from some rows. Given values are once, few, many or a class for expanded clones.

>TRBV19|NA|NA|TRBJ2-3
CASSIDNRDLDTQYF
TGTGCCAGTAGTATAGATAACAGGGACTTAGATACGCAGTATTTT
>TRBV7-9|many|TRBD1|TRBJ2-1
CASSLRQGTYNEQFF
TGTGCCAGCAGCTTAAGACAGGGAACCTACAATGAGCAGTTCTTC
>TRBV6-2/TRBV6-3|many|TRBD2|TRBJ2-3
CASSYRGPTSGSTDTQYF
TGTGCCAGCAGTTACAGGGGCCCAACTAGCGGATCCACAGATACGCAGTATTTT
>TRBV20-1|many|TRBD1|TRBJ1-6
CSARPTGGRSYNSPLHF
TGCAGTGCTAGACCAACAGGGGGCCGCTCCTATAATTCACCCCTCCACTTT
>TRBV6-5|many|TRBD1|TRBJ2-1
CASSYQGTGDFGNEQFF
TGTGCCAGCAGTTACCAGGGGACAGGGGATTTCGGCAATGAGCAGTTCTTC
>TRBV30|many|NA|TRBJ2-7
CAWSLGAYEQYF
TGTGCCTGGAGTCTGGGGGCCTACGAGCAGTACTTC
>TRBV3-1|many|NA|TRBJ2-7
CASSHSTHEQYF
TGTGCCAGCAGCCACTCCACCCACGAGCAGTACTTC
>TRBV18|NA|TRBD2|TRBJ2-3
CASSPRAGASDTQYF
TGTGCCAGCTCACCACGGGCGGGAGCGTCAGATACGCAGTATTTT
>TRBV7-9|NA|NA|TRBJ2-7
CASSLGGAEQYF
TGTGCCAGCAGCTTAGGGGGGGCGGAGCAGTACTTC
>TRBV27|many|NA|TRBJ2-1
CASSLVVARHNEQFF
TGTGCCAGCAGTTTAGTGGTAGCGCGCCACAATGAGCAGTTCTTC
>TRBV14|many|TRBD1|TRBJ1-1
CASSSYRGTEAFF
TGTGCCAGCAGCTCATACAGGGGTACTGAAGCTTTCTTT
>TRBV5-5|many|NA|TRBJ1-5
CASSLDRDNQPQHF
TGTGCCAGCAGCTTGGACAGGGACAATCAGCCCCAGCATTTT
>TRBV7-2|many|TRBD2|TRBJ2-5
CASSLFGLAGGPSSETQYF
TGTGCCAGCAGCTTGTTCGGACTAGCGGGAGGGCCCTCTTCGGAGACCCAGTACTTC
>TRBV12-5|many|NA|TRBJ1-5
CASGRVEPQHF
TGTGCTAGTGGTCGGGTGGAGCCCCAGCATTTT
>TRBV19|few|NA|TRBJ2-1
CASSIRREGGQGNEQFF
TGTGCCAGTAGTATACGGCGGGAGGGAGGACAGGGCAATGAGCAGTTCTTC
>TRBV18|many|NA|TRBJ2-2
CASSPPVAGELFF
TGTGCCAGCTCACCACCGGTGGCCGGGGAGCTGTTTTTT
>TRBV24-1|few|NA|TRBJ2-5
CATSDFSSGPQYF
TGTGCCACCAGTGATTTCTCGTCGGGCCCCCAGTACTTC
>TRBV12-3/TRBV12-4|many|NA|TRBJ1-5
CASVGQGNSNQPQHF
TGTGCCAGCGTCGGACAAGGGAATAGCAATCAGCCCCAGCATTTT
>TRBV30|few|TRBD1|TRBJ1-1
CAWSEGADAFF
TGTGCCTGGAGTGAGGGGGCCGATGCTTTCTTT
>TRBV2|many|NA|TRBJ2-7
CASILAHEQYF
TGTGCCAGCATTCTAGCCCACGAGCAGTACTTC
>TRBV7-9|many|TRBD2|TRBJ2-2
CASSSNLAGVRTGELFF
TGTGCCAGCAGCTCCAATCTAGCGGGAGTTAGGACCGGGGAGCTGTTTTTT
>TRBV9|many|TRBD2|TRBJ2-7
CASSPPPGVAGGMLYEQYF
TGTGCCAGCAGCCCACCCCCGGGGGTCGCGGGAGGAATGTTGTACGAGCAGTACTTC
>TRBV20-1|many|NA|TRBJ2-3
CSAGDRAGGADTQYF
TGCAGTGCAGGCGACAGGGCCGGGGGTGCAGATACGCAGTATTTT
>TRBV12-3/TRBV12-4|few|NA|TRBJ2-1
CASSFFVSEQFF
TGTGCCAGCAGTTTTTTCGTATCTGAGCAGTTCTTC
>TRBV5-5|NA|NA|TRBJ1-4
CASSLVQDNEKLFF
TGTGCCAGCAGCTTGGTACAAGATAATGAAAAACTGTTTTTT
>TRBV11-2|many|NA|TRBJ2-7
CASSLAGVSSYEQYF
TGTGCCAGCAGCTTAGCAGGGGTCAGCTCCTACGAGCAGTACTTC
>TRBV25-1|NA|TRBD2|TRBJ2-1
CASSPTSGIYNEQFF
TGTGCCAGCAGCCCCACTAGCGGGATTTATAATGAGCAGTTCTTC
>TRBV5-6|few|NA|TRBJ2-7
CASSLTHTYEQYF
TGTGCCAGCAGCTTAACTCATACCTACGAGCAGTACTTC
>TRBV20-1|once|NA|TRBJ2-1
CSARFQRQYEQFF
TGCAGTGCTAGATTCCAGCGGCAGTATGAGCAGTTCTTC
>TRBV19|NA|TRBD1|TRBJ1-5
CASTEGTGYGQPQHF
TGTGCCAGCACCGAGGGGACAGGGTATGGTCAGCCCCAGCATTTT
>TRBV11-3|many|NA|TRBJ1-5
CARAFGPQHF
TGTGCCAGGGCCTTCGGGCCCCAGCATTTT
>TRBV5-1|many|TRBD2|TRBJ2-7
CASSGSGMSYEQYF
TGCGCCAGCAGCGGGAGCGGGATGTCCTACGAGCAGTACTTC
>TRBV24-1|many|TRBD2|TRBJ2-3
CATSDRAGTNTDTQYF
TGTGCCACCAGTGACCGAGCGGGGACCAACACAGATACGCAGTATTTT
>TRBV6-5|many|NA|TRBJ2-5
CASSYGGGETQYF
TGTGCCAGCAGTTACGGGGGAGGCGAGACCCAGTACTTC
>TRBV30|NA|NA|TRBJ1-1
CAQHSQGNTEAFF
TGTGCCCAACACTCACAGGGGAACACTGAAGCTTTCTTT
>TRBV15|many|NA|TRBJ2-1
CATSSGTESYNEQFF
TGTGCCACCAGCAGCGGGACCGAGTCCTACAATGAGCAGTTCTTC
>TRBV4-1|NA|NA|TRBJ1-2
CASSQDRRQGNYGYTF
TGCGCCAGCAGCCAAGATCGGAGGCAGGGAAACTATGGCTACACCTTC
>TRBV7-3|many|TRBD2|TRBJ2-3
CASSLAGADTQYF
TGTGCCAGCAGCTTAGCGGGAGCGGATACGCAGTATTTT
>TRBV30|many|NA|TRBJ2-5
CAWGPAGTQYF
TGTGCCTGGGGGCCTGCGGGGACCCAGTACTTC
>TRBV6-1|many|TRBD1|TRBJ2-1
CASSQTVTGDLGLYNEQFF
TGTGCCAGCAGCCAAACAGTGACAGGGGACCTCGGGCTTTACAATGAGCAGTTCTTC
>TRBV12-3/TRBV12-4|many|NA|TRBJ2-2
CASSSLPNTGELFF
TGTGCCAGCAGTTCTTTGCCCAACACCGGGGAGCTGTTTTTT
>TRBV10-3|few|TRBD2|TRBJ2-3
CAISGGTSASTDTQYF
TGTGCCATCAGTGGGGGGACTAGCGCGAGCACAGATACGCAGTATTTT
>TRBV12-3/TRBV12-4|few|TRBD1|TRBJ1-6
CASSFSHGQGADNSPLHF
TGTGCCAGCAGTTTTTCGCACGGACAGGGGGCTGATAATTCACCCCTCCACTTT